In its sample, the clone carrying this T cell receptor (beta chain) was seen many times. Antigen specificity is unknown. The sample originates from a study of T-cell reconstitution after alpha-beta-depleted transplantation in children. Study-level points and caveats: The origin of alpha-beta T cells about two months after transplant was reportedly several hundred expanded graft clones. Surviving thymic progenitors and recipient T cells were the source of high TCRbeta diversity at day 60 in some patients. When one year had passed after transplant, most T-cell counts and diversity came from newly produced T cells.

The CDR3 extends over 14 amino acids. V was trimmed by 2 bases and J by 7 bases, leaving 12 bases between them. Germline V CDR1 and CDR2: MDHEN, SYDVKM. Molecular barcoding with unique molecular identifiers was used for the TCRbeta library. TCRdb reprocessed the PCR reads via MiXCR and lists one record per CDR3 protein. This table holds approximately 490,000 distinct CDR3 sequences, over 9.5% found once. The origin of this receptor is a child aged 2 to 10 with inherited bone marrow failure, due to receive a stem cell transplant. Sequencing used PBMCs, obtained before TCRalphabeta/CD19-depleted stem cell transplant. The rearrangement uses TRBV28 and TRBJ2-1; D is unresolved. CDR3 amino acids: CASSLKAFGNEQFF. As DNA, the CDR3 is TGTGCCAGCAGTTTAAAGGCCTTCGGGAATGAGCAGTTCTTC.